These T cell receptor beta chains were read from a single sample in a study of immune evolution from preneoplasia to lung adenocarcinoma. Profiling relied on immunoSEQ multiplex PCR, and the TCRdb table lists in-frame clones only, not all of them. The data hold several thousand clones, with approximately 80% observed a single time. The specimen was FFPE invasive lung adenocarcinoma tissue. These receptors all come from a person aged 50-69 years with lung adenocarcinoma. CDR3s include the opening cysteine and the closing phenylalanine or tryptophan. A D gene is named only where the DNA matches it firmly. The size of a clone is reported for some rows only, either as once, few or many, or as a class for expanded clones.

>TRBJ2-4|few|.|TRBV29-1
CSVQYGTKNIQYF
TGCAGCGTTCAATACGGGACTAAAAACATTCAGTACTTC
>TRBJ1-1|.|.|TRBV11-2
CASSLDPRSEAFF
TGTGCCAGCAGCTTAGACCCCCGTTCTGAAGCTTTCTTT
>TRBJ2-1|once|.|TRBV7-9
CASSFWADNEQFF
TGTGCCAGCAGCTTTTGGGCCGACAATGAGCAGTTCTTC
>TRBJ2-2|.|.|TRBV7-3
CASSLTHPGELFF
TGTGCCAGCAGCTTAACCCATCCCGGGGAGCTGTTTTTT
>TRBJ1-5|.|TRBD1|TRBV2
CASRSDRAYSNQPQHF
TGTGCCAGCAGGTCTGACAGGGCCTATAGCAATCAGCCCCAGCATTTT
>TRBJ1-5|once|.|TRBV28
CASSLPPNRPQHF
TGTGCCAGCAGTCTCCCTCCGAATCGGCCCCAGCATTTT
>TRBJ1-4|few|.|TRBV7-9
CASSNGPQGGEKLFF
TGTGCCAGCAGCAATGGACCGCAAGGGGGTGAAAAACTGTTTTTT
>TRBJ1-5|.|.|TRBV11-2
CASSLGPGVQPQHF
TGTGCCAGCAGCTTAGGACCAGGGGTCCAGCCCCAGCATTTT
>TRBJ1-2|.|.|TRBV5-8
CASSLAQNYGYTF
TGTGCCAGCAGCTTGGCTCAGAATTATGGCTACACCTTC
>TRBJ2-5|.|.|TRBV11-2
CASSLGSVEETQYF
TGTGCCAGCAGCTTAGGTTCCGTGGAAGAGACCCAGTACTTC
>TRBJ2-7|.|.|TRBV19
CASSPRDFSREQYF
TGTGCCAGTAGTCCCCGGGACTTCTCTCGGGAGCAGTACTTC
>TRBJ1-1|.|.|TRBV19
CASTLDRNTEAFF
TGTGCCAGTACCCTGGACAGGAACACTGAAGCTTTCTTT
>TRBJ2-7|.|.|TRBV11-2
CASSFKRSYEQYF
TGTGCCAGCAGCTTTAAACGATCATACGAGCAGTACTTC
>TRBJ2-7|.|.|TRBV5-4
CASSSASGPNEQYF
TGTGCCAGCAGCTCCGCGAGCGGCCCCAACGAGCAGTACTTC
>TRBJ1-5|.|.|TRBV27
CASRVRGGPQHF
TGTGCCAGCAGGGTTCGGGGGGGGCCCCAGCATTTT
>TRBJ2-7|.|.|TRBV11-2
CASSLRLSDSDGQYF
TGTGCCAGCAGCTTACGTTTATCGGACAGCGACGGGCAGTACTTC
>TRBJ2-1|.|.|TRBV6-1
CASSEAGGSHNEQFF
TGTGCCAGCAGTGAAGCGGGGGGTAGCCACAATGAGCAGTTCTTC
>TRBJ1-2|.|TRBD1|TRBV11-2
CASSISGGGVHVGYTF
TGTGCCAGCAGCATTTCAGGGGGCGGGGTCCACGTAGGCTACACCTTC
>TRBJ2-7|.|TRBD2|TRBV7-6
CASSPELAGGLYEQYF
TGTGCCAGCAGCCCGGAACTAGCGGGAGGGCTCTACGAGCAGTACTTC
>TRBJ1-3|few|.|TRBV15
CATSRRGSGNTIYF
TGTGCCACCAGCAGGCGAGGATCTGGAAACACCATATATTTT
>TRBJ2-1|once|TRBD2|TRBV4-2
CASSQERTSGSRNEQFF
TGTGCCAGCAGCCAAGAAAGGACTAGCGGGAGCCGCAATGAGCAGTTCTTC
>TRBJ1-1|once|.|TRBV4-1
CASSQDASGGLNTEAFF
TGCGCCAGCAGCCAAGATGCCTCTGGGGGTTTGAACACTGAAGCTTTCTTT
>TRBJ2-3|few|.|TRBV11-3
CASSSDPLGDTQYF
TGTGCCAGCAGCTCAGACCCCCTGGGGGATACGCAGTATTTT
>TRBJ2-1|.|.|TRBV9
CASSASPRADNEQFF
TGTGCCAGCAGCGCCAGTCCGAGGGCTGACAATGAGCAGTTCTTC
>TRBJ2-7|.|.|TRBV9
CASSAFSGEQYF
TGTGCCAGCAGCGCCTTCAGTGGCGAGCAGTACTTC
>TRBJ2-3|.|TRBD2|TRBV5-5
CASSLRLAGVLDTQYF
TGTGCCAGCAGCTTAAGACTAGCGGGAGTTTTAGATACGCAGTATTTT
>TRBJ1-1|few|TRBD1|TRBV6-5
CASSYEQGAGTEAFF
TGTGCCAGCAGTTACGAACAGGGGGCGGGCACTGAAGCTTTCTTT
>TRBJ1-1|.|.|TRBV7-9
CASSLDRTVGEAFF
TGTGCCAGCAGCTTGGATCGGACAGTGGGTGAAGCTTTCTTT
>TRBJ1-5|.|.|TRBV7-9
CASSLDRDSNQPQHF
TGTGCCAGCAGCTTAGACAGGGATAGCAATCAGCCCCAGCATTTT
>TRBJ1-5|few|.|TRBV28
CASSLPGDYNQPQHF
TGTGCCAGCAGTTTACCAGGAGACTACAATCAGCCCCAGCATTTT
>TRBJ2-1|.|TRBD1|TRBV30
CAWSVPDRGLNEQFF
TGTGCCTGGAGTGTCCCCGACAGGGGGTTGAATGAGCAGTTCTTC
>TRBJ1-6|.|.|TRBV11-3
CASNPPSSNSPLHF
TGTGCCAGCAACCCCCCCTCGTCGAATTCACCCCTCCACTTT
>TRBJ1-2|.|TRBD1|TRBV29-1
CSVEVTGGTDGYTF
TGCAGCGTTGAAGTGACAGGGGGCACCGATGGCTACACCTTC
>TRBJ2-2|.|.|TRBV18
CASSLRTIITGELFF
TGTGCCAGCTCACTACGGACAATTATCACCGGGGAGCTGTTTTTT
>TRBJ2-7|.|.|TRBV6-1
CASRDPIAYEQYF
TGTGCCAGCAGGGACCCCATAGCGTACGAGCAGTACTTC
>TRBJ1-5|.|.|TRBV18
CASSEGANQPQHF
TGTGCCAGCTCCGAAGGGGCCAATCAGCCCCAGCATTTT
>TRBJ2-7|.|TRBD2|TRBV9
CASSEGTSGSIYEQYF
TGTGCCAGCAGCGAGGGGACTAGCGGGAGTATCTACGAGCAGTACTTC
>TRBJ1-6|.|TRBD1|TRBV5-4
CASSPGQGANASPLHF
TGTGCCAGCAGCCCGGGACAGGGGGCCAACGCCTCACCCCTCCACTTT
>TRBJ2-6|.|.|TRBV7-6
CASSLDRAGANVLTF
TGTGCCAGCAGCTTAGACAGGGCGGGGGCCAACGTCCTGACTTTC
>TRBJ2-5|.|TRBD2|TRBV18
CASSPRGLAQETQYF
TGTGCCAGCTCACCAAGGGGACTAGCTCAAGAGACCCAGTACTTC
>TRBJ2-1|.|.|TRBV18
CASSPNDRWWFF
TGTGCCAGCTCACCGAATGACAGGTGGTGGTTCTTC
>TRBJ2-5|.|TRBD2|TRBV7-9
CASSSPRGLAGGPGETQYF
TGTGCCAGCAGCTCTCCCCGGGGGTTAGCGGGAGGGCCTGGGGAGACCCAGTACTTC
>TRBJ2-5|.|TRBD2|TRBV5-6
CASSRLAVKRETQYF
TGTGCCAGCAGCCGTCTAGCGGTTAAAAGAGAGACCCAGTACTTC
>TRBJ1-1|.|.|TRBV6-1
CASSLPVGAAFF
TGTGCCAGCAGCCTCCCTGTGGGGGCGGCTTTCTTT
>TRBJ1-5|.|.|TRBV28
CASIGGPLQPQHF
TGTGCCAGCATCGGGGGGCCCCTTCAGCCCCAGCATTTT
>TRBJ2-1|.|TRBD1|TRBV10-2
CASSRGQGLEEFF
TGCGCCAGCAGCCGGGGACAGGGGTTAGAGGAGTTCTTC